What follows are 8 T cell receptor beta chains derived from one specimen sequenced in a study of blood T cell repertoires in COVID-19 (TCRdb year 2020). The library was obtained by the immunoSEQ multiplex PCR assay. TCRdb retrieved this table from immuneACCESS and kept in-frame rearrangements only. Not all clones are present; in checked studies, unresolved V genes account for under half, and no reason is known for the remainder. The table for this sample lists 250,000 or so clones; approximately 88% of them were counted only once. Of the sample, 2.6% is held by the ten largest clones. The sequenced material came from PBMCs or T cells enriched from blood (not recorded which). These receptors originate from a woman in her 30s with acute COVID-19.

The J gene is TRBJ2-7, the V gene TRBV6-5, with a weak D call TRBD2 (6 bases). V dropped 7 bases and J dropped 5 bases, with 18 bases sitting between them. The germline gives CDR1 MNHEY, CDR2 SVGAGI. This CDR3 is built from 14 residues. This chain's CDR3 is CASIAYRGLNEQYF. DNA for the CDR3: TGTGCCAGCATTGCCTATCGGGGGTTGAACGAGCAGTACTTC.

The J gene is TRBJ2-1, the V gene TRBV24-1; 8 bases agree with TRBD1. CDR3 length: 17 amino acids. The V gene's germline CDR1 is KGHDR and CDR2 SFDVKD. The ends lost 4 bases at V and 2 bases at J; junction bases unmatched: 9. The CDR3 DNA reads TGTGCCACCAGTGACTCCGGACAGGGCAGTCCCTACAATGAGCAGTTCTTC. Its protein product is CATSDSGQGSPYNEQFF.

V gene TRBV7-6 combines with J gene TRBJ1-3; D unresolved. The CDR3 has 15 residues. Germline-derived CDR1 and CDR2 are SGHVS and FNYEAQ. The V gene lost 4 bases and the J gene lost 2 bases, with 12 bases spanning the gap. Here the CDR3 reads CASSSPRETGNTIYF. The DNA of the CDR3 is TGTGCCAGCAGCTCACCCCGGGAAACTGGAAACACCATATATTTT.

V is TRBV19 and J is TRBJ2-5, with 7 bases identical to TRBD2. V was pared by 4 bases and J by 5 bases, with 10 bases of the junction left unmatched. CDR1 and CDR2 (germline): LNHDA, SQIVND (reference sequence). The CDR3 contains 15 residues. The CDR3 coding sequence is TGTGCCAGTAGTAGCGGGACTGCCGGGAGGGAGACCCAGTACTTC. Amino acid sequence: CASSSGTAGRETQYF.

Concerning this clone itself: The junction departs from germline at one end; a sequencing error may be responsible. The rearrangement joins TRBV10-2 to TRBJ1-1, with D hard to call. CDR3 length equals 13 residues. Germline V gene sequence: CDR1 WSHSY, CDR2 SAAADI. CDR3: CVSSESRNTEAFF. The DNA of the CDR3 is TGCGTCAGCAGTGAGTCCAGGAACACTGAAGCTTTCTTT.

V and J are TRBV20-1 and TRBJ1-2; TRBD1 might be the D (6 bases). Germline assignment: CDR1 DFQATT and CDR2 SNEGSKA (reference sequence). The V gene lost 6 bases and the J gene lost 7 bases, with 12 bases spanning the gap. The CDR3 runs 11 residues. The CDR3 sequence: CSAGGQIGYTF. Here the CDR3 DNA reads TGCAGTGCAGGAGGACAGATTGGCTACACCTTC.

The chain joins TRBV11-2 to TRBJ2-3, with 10 nucleotides matching TRBD1. This CDR3 region has 16 residues. The V gene end was trimmed by 5 bases and the J gene end by 3 bases; junction bases not matched to a gene: 8. Germline CDR1 reads SGHAT; CDR2 reads FQNNGV. CDR3: CASSNGRTGGTDTQYF. The CDR3 DNA reads as TGTGCCAGCAGCAACGGCCGGACAGGGGGTACAGATACGCAGTATTTT. The entire variable domain, with the rest obtained from reference TRBV11-2 and TRBJ2-3, is as follows: EAGVAQSPRYKIIEKRQSVAFWCNPISGHATLYWYQQILGQGPKLLIQFQNNGVVDDSQLPKDRFSAERLKGVDSTLKIQPAKLEDSAVYLCASSNGRTGGTDTQYFGPGTRLTVL.

The CDR3 coding sequence is TGCAGCGTTGTTCCGTCACGGGGTACGCAGTATTTT. It is translated as CSVVPSRGTQYF. V and J are TRBV29-1 and TRBJ2-3; D perhaps matches TRBD2 (5 bases). The CDR3 extends over 12 amino acids. CDR1 and CDR2 (germline): SQVTM, ANQGSEA. V was trimmed by 4 bases and J by 8 bases, leaving 13 bases between them.